Ten or more counts support the clone carrying this TCR beta chain. The CDR3 is 17 amino acids. The junction had 11 bases not matched to a gene; V was cut back by 0 bases and J by 6 bases. Germline CDR1 LNHNV, CDR2 YYDKDF (reference sequence). Researchers made TCR beta libraries by using iRepertoire HTBI primers and running Arm-PCR on CDR3 regions. Each CDR3 protein is one row after TCRdb ran MiXCR on the multiplex PCR reads. The sample records hundreds of thousands of distinct CDR3 sequences, roughly a fifth being singletons. Documented time point: persistent/refractory GD, antithyroid drugs over 5 years with positive TRAb. Preparation of the TCR library used RNA extracted from PBMCs. The data stem from a study of regulatory T cells in long-lasting Graves disease.

The sample here was peripheral blood mononuclear cells (PBMCs), taken when the disease was refractory, from a patient treated with antithyroid drugs. This rearrangement joins TRBV15 to TRBJ2-3, with 8 bases aligning to TRBD1. The sequence derives from a female donor with Graves disease. CDR3 DNA: TGTGCCACCAGCAGAGATCTGTCGGGACAGGCTACGGATACGCAGTATTTT. This gives the protein CATSRDLSGQATDTQYF.